The source of this T cell receptor beta chain is a study of T-cell reconstitution after alpha-beta-depleted transplantation in children. Preparation of the TCRbeta library used unique molecular identifiers. MiXCR was run by TCRdb on the PCR reads, yielding one entry per CDR3 protein. The sample includes 350,000 to 400,000 distinct CDR3 sequences, about a fifth of them seen just once. This clonotype showed up just a few times. Germline-derived CDR1 and CDR2 are ENHRY and SYGVKD. The CDR3 is made up of 13 amino acids. Trimming removed 5 bases from V and 7 bases from J; junction bases left unmatched: 3. This chain connects TRBV10-3 to TRBJ2-5, with 11 bases aligning to TRBD1. Sequenced here: PBMCs from the stem cell graft donor, sampled from the stem cell graft. This TCR was sampled from a human donor who donated a stem cell graft to a child with acute myeloid leukemia. CDR3 DNA: TGTGCCATCAGTCCCGGGACAGGGGGGACCCAGTACTTC. It translates to CAISPGTGGTQYF.